This T cell receptor (beta chain) came from a study of T cells in Graves' hyperthyroidism and ophthalmopathy. This clonotype was counted many times. Amplification of TCR beta CDR3 regions used RNA as the template. Using the HTBI primer set, a first-round RT-PCR was run on the TCR CDR3. TCRdb re-analysed the multiplex PCR reads in MiXCR, keeping a single row per CDR3 protein. The table records 90,000 to 120,000 distinct CDR3 sequences, about 15% of them present only once. Trimming took 3 bases from V and 2 from J; bases not matched to a gene: 5. CDR3 length: 16 amino acids. Germline-derived CDR1 and CDR2 are SQVTM and ANQGSEA. For Graves' hyperthyroidism to be stable, ophthalmopathy could not progress within 18 months. Lactation, pregnancy, other autoimmune disease or uncontrolled infection led to exclusion of patients. Orbital computed tomography and thyroid ultrasound, together with serum TRAb and thyroxine and clinical symptoms, were used for diagnoses.

Sequencing input: blood. The chain uses TRBV29-1 and TRBJ2-1; 12 bases are a match to TRBD2. This TCR derives from a woman aged 50 to 60 with Graves' hyperthyroidism. The CDR3 protein is CSVDQASGRAYNEQFF. The CDR3 region has the DNA TGCAGCGTTGATCAGGCTAGCGGGAGGGCCTACAATGAGCAGTTCTTC.